These 13 T cell receptor beta chains share one sample of origin, sequenced in a study of blood T cell repertoires in COVID-19. Some clones are missing from TCRdb's copy, which holds only in-frame ones; the method was immunoSEQ multiplex PCR. The repertoire holds under 150,000 clones, with approximately 77% as singletons. Sequences were obtained from peripheral blood. The source of these receptors is an elderly man with acute or convalescent COVID-19.

The V and J genes are TRBV4-1 and TRBJ2-7; a possible D gene is TRBD1 (6 bases). The length of the CDR3 is 15 residues. Germline CDR1 and CDR2: MGHRA and YSYEKL. The germline V and J ends were trimmed by 4 bases and 0 bases, with 13 bases remaining between them. The CDR3 spells CASSRMPDSSYEQYF. CDR3 bases: TGCGCCAGCAGCCGGATGCCGGACAGCTCCTACGAGCAGTACTTC.

J is TRBJ1-5 and V is TRBV6-2 or TRBV6-3; D is unclear. Germline CDR1 and CDR2: MNHEY and SVGEGT. The V end lost 5 bases, the J end lost 5 bases, and 7 bases lay between the germline ends. There are 12 residues in the CDR3. The CDR3 DNA is TGTGCCAGCAGTCTAGGCCATCAGCCCCAGCATTTT. It specifies CASSLGHQPQHF.

V is TRBV7-9 and J is TRBJ1-1; no clear D. The CDR3 runs to 16 residues. V lost 5 bases and J lost 11, with 27 bases in between. In germline, CDR1 is SEHNR, CDR2 FQNEAQ (reference sequence). The CDR3 nucleotides are TGTGCCAGCAGCCCATGGCGAAACGACCGACTGACGTGGGCTTTCTTT. This codes for CASSPWRNDRLTWAFF.

The genes are TRBV27 and TRBJ2-3, with 9 bases lining up with TRBD2. The V gene end was trimmed by 3 bases and the J gene end by 4 bases; junction bases not matched to a gene: 5. This CDR3 is built from 15 residues. Germline-derived CDR1 and CDR2 are MNHEY and SMNVEV (reference sequence). CDR3 residues: CASSFGGGAADTQYF. CDR3 bases: TGTGCCAGCAGTTTTGGCGGGGGGGCCGCAGATACGCAGTATTTT.

The table lists this clone with a count of one. This sequence joins TRBV29-1 and TRBJ1-1; the match to TRBD1 covers 7 bases. CDR1 is SQVTM and CDR2 is ANQGSEA in the germline V gene. This CDR3 region has 11 residues. V lost 8 bases to trimming and J lost 6 bases; unmatched junction nucleotides: 6. CDR3 protein: CSHNRGPEAFF. In nucleotides, the CDR3 is TGCAGCCACAACAGGGGCCCTGAAGCTTTCTTT. Together with reference TRBV29-1 and TRBJ1-1, the CDR3 gives the full variable domain: SAVISQKPSRDICQRGTSLTIQCQVDSQVTMMFWYRQQPGQSLTLIATANQGSEATYESGFVIDKFPISRPNLTFSTLTVSNMSPEDSSIYLCSHNRGPEAFFGQGTRLTVV.

This chain joins TRBV27 and TRBJ2-7; possibly TRBD1 for D (6 bases). V was trimmed by 2 bases and J by 4 bases, leaving 12 bases between them. Germline CDR1 is MNHEY and CDR2 is SMNVEV (reference sequence). CDR3 length: 14 amino acids. The CDR3 loop reads CASSLRRGEYEQYF. The CDR3 bases are TGTGCCAGCAGTTTACGCAGGGGAGAGTACGAGCAGTACTTC.

The J gene is TRBJ2-3, the V gene TRBV6-5; TRBD2 matches 10 bases. Germline lookup yields CDR1 MNHEY and CDR2 SVGAGI. The CDR3 length is 14 residues. With V trimmed by 9 bases and J by 1 base, 4 bases remained unmatched. This CDR3 reads CASSGTSGTDTQYF. CDR3 nucleotide sequence: TGTGCCAGTTCCGGGACTAGCGGCACAGATACGCAGTATTTT.

The rearrangement links TRBV13 to TRBJ1-2; D call uncertain. The CDR3 consists of 14 residues. CDR1 PRHDT and CDR2 FYEKMQ come from the germline V gene (reference sequence). Trimming pared 6 bases from V and 8 bases from J, leaving 19 bases between. The CDR3, as DNA: TGTGCCAGCAGTATTGGCGGGTCGGGTGGAGGCTACACCTTC. Its protein is CASSIGGSGGGYTF.

The chain couples TRBV2 to TRBJ1-2, with D unresolved. The CDR3 covers 13 residues. Trimming took 3 bases from V and 8 from J, leaving 13 bases between them. CDR1 SNHLY and CDR2 FYNNEI come from the germline V gene. CDR3 residues: CASSDPMAKGYTF. The CDR3 DNA reads TGTGCCAGCAGTGACCCGATGGCAAAAGGCTACACCTTC.

The V and J genes are TRBV3-1 (or the pseudogene TRBV3-2) and TRBJ2-1; 7 bases map to TRBD1. The CDR3 runs to 12 residues. Germline trimming cut 6 bases from V and 13 bases from J; bases unmatched to any gene: 9. Per germline, CDR1 LGHDT and CDR2 YNNKEL (reference sequence). The CDR3 DNA is TGTGCCAGCAGGGACGTAGGGACAGATCAGTTCTTC. Its translation is CASRDVGTDQFF.

This chain joins TRBV3-1 (or the pseudogene TRBV3-2) and TRBJ2-7; 11 positions agree with TRBD1. J was trimmed by 9 bases and V by 3 bases; bases with no gene match: 4. The germline CDR1 and CDR2 sequences are LGHDT and YNNKEL (reference sequence). The CDR3 length is 13 residues. The CDR3, as DNA: TGTGCCAGCAGCCACGGACAGGGGGCCGCGCAGTACTTC. Amino acid sequence: CASSHGQGAAQYF.

Here the CDR3 reads CASNSGDETQYF. The CDR3 DNA is TGTGCCAGCAATAGCGGGGATGAGACCCAGTACTTC. J is TRBJ2-5 and V is TRBV2, with TRBD2 matching 8 bases. The CDR3 spans 12 residues. Germline lookup yields CDR1 SNHLY and CDR2 FYNNEI. V shed 7 bases, J shed 5 bases, and the junction held 3 bases outside the gene matches.

V gene TRBV5-8 combines with J gene TRBJ2-7, with 10 bases matching TRBD1. CDR1 is SGHTS and CDR2 is YDEGEE in the germline V gene. With 5 bases clipped from V and 6 bases from J, the junction kept 8 bases outside the gene matches. The CDR3 has 14 residues. CDR3 region: CASSSDRGRTEQYF. Written as DNA, the CDR3 is TGTGCCAGCAGTTCCGACAGGGGGCGGACCGAGCAGTACTTC.